Shown below are 20 T cell receptor beta chains from a single sample sequenced in a study of blood T cell repertoires in COVID-19. Clones were sequenced by immunoSEQ multiplex PCR, and TCRdb holds only the in-frame ones, with some missing. The sample holds about 170,000 clones, approximately 82% seen once. The specimen sequenced was peripheral blood. The receptors come from a woman in her seventies who had recovered from COVID-19.

Worth noting for this clone: The same CDR3 is also encoded by other DNA sequences in this sample. The chain couples TRBV7-3 to TRBJ2-3; 8 positions match TRBD2. The CDR3 is 15 amino acids. The V and J ends lost 2 bases and 0 bases, in that order; junction bases with no gene match: 1. Per germline, CDR1 SGHTA and CDR2 FQGTGA. CDR3 loop: CASSLSGGSTDTQYF. CDR3 sequence (DNA): TGTGCCAGCAGCTTATCGGGGGGGAGCACAGATACGCAGTATTTT.

The rearrangement joins TRBV19 to TRBJ1-5; perhaps TRBD1 as D (5 bases). CDR1 is LNHDA, CDR2 SQIVND, per germline (reference sequence). This CDR3 is built from 16 residues. The ends were cut back, 7 bases at V and 4 bases at J, with 20 bases in the middle. CDR3 coding DNA: TGTGCCAGTACCCCCGGCCTTGGTGGGGGGAATCAGCCCCAGCATTTT. Its translation: CASTPGLGGGNQPQHF.

This clone has only a few counts. The rearrangement links TRBV7-6 to TRBJ2-3; D is uncertain. The length of the CDR3 is 11 residues. Between the trimmed V and J ends, which lost 7 bases and 6 bases, there was a span of 8 bases. Germline V gene lookup returns CDR1 SGHVS and CDR2 FNYEAQ. CDR3 sequence (DNA): TGTGCCAGCACCCCGTTGGATACGCAGTATTTT. Protein product: CASTPLDTQYF.

V usage is TRBV19 and J usage is TRBJ2-7, with D possibly TRBD1 on 6 matching bases. The germline V and J ends were trimmed by 4 bases and 0 bases, with 13 bases remaining between them. Germline loops: CDR1 LNHDA, CDR2 SQIVND (reference sequence). The CDR3 runs 15 residues. The CDR3 DNA reads TGTGCCAGTAGTAGGACAGCCACGAGCTCCTACGAGCAGTACTTC. Translating gives CASSRTATSSYEQYF. Supplemented by reference TRBV19 and TRBJ2-7, the full variable domain reads DGGITQSPKYLFRKEGQNVTLSCEQNLNHDAMYWYRQDPGQGLRLIYYSQIVNDFQKGDIAEGYSVSREKKESFPLTVTSAQKNPTAFYLCASSRTATSSYEQYFGPGTRLTVT.

This clone showed up just once. The chain carries TRBV30 and TRBJ1-1; 10 bases fit TRBD1. Germline-derived CDR1 and CDR2 are GTSNPN and SVGIG (reference sequence). There are 15 residues in the CDR3. The junction had 8 bases not matched to a gene; V was cut back by 1 base and J by 6 bases. CDR3 in amino acids: CAWSDPPGQGAEAFF. The CDR3 DNA reads TGTGCCTGGAGTGACCCCCCCGGACAGGGGGCTGAAGCTTTCTTT.

The chain couples TRBV15 to TRBJ2-1; 10 nucleotides agree with TRBD2. CDR3 length: 18 amino acids. Trimming took 0 bases from V and 8 from J; bases not matched to a gene: 13. Germline values: CDR1 LNHNV, CDR2 YYDKDF (reference sequence). The CDR3: CATSRDLSSGRLKDEQFF. The CDR3 bases are TGTGCCACCAGCAGAGACCTTAGTAGCGGGAGGCTTAAGGATGAGCAGTTCTTC.

The chain uses TRBV7-3 and TRBJ2-3; 7 bases align to TRBD2. Germline trimming cut 3 bases from V and 5 bases from J; bases unmatched to any gene: 5. This CDR3 has 14 amino acids. Looked up from germline, CDR1 is SGHTA and CDR2 is FQGTGA. The chain's CDR3 is CASSFGGVVDTQYF. The CDR3 region has the DNA TGTGCCAGCAGCTTTGGGGGGGTCGTAGATACGCAGTATTTT.

The chain has TRBV27 and TRBJ2-5; 10 bases align to TRBD2. The V segment lost 3 bases and the J segment 5 bases; nucleotides outside the gene matches: 6. Germline values: CDR1 MNHEY, CDR2 SMNVEV (reference sequence). CDR3 length: 15 amino acids. CDR3 DNA: TGTGCCAGCAGTTTCTGGCTAGCGGGAGTCGAGACCCAGTACTTC. Translating it yields CASSFWLAGVETQYF.

The J gene is TRBJ2-3, the V gene TRBV5-6, with TRBD1 as a possible D gene (5 bases). The V and J ends lost 1 base and 2 bases respectively, with 11 bases between them. The length of the CDR3 is 15 residues. CDR1 and CDR2 from the germline V gene are SGHDT and YYEEEE. CDR3 protein: CASSLTGSYTDTQYF. In DNA form, the CDR3 reads TGTGCCAGCAGCTTGACAGGCTCCTACACAGATACGCAGTATTTT. The full variable domain, its missing parts supplied by reference TRBV5-6 and TRBJ2-3, is DAGVTQSPTHLIKTRGQQVTLRCSPKSGHDTVSWYQQALGQGPQFIFQYYEEEERQRGNFPDRFSGHQFPNYSSELNVNALLLGDSALYLCASSLTGSYTDTQYFGPGTRLTVL.

The V call is TRBV24-1, the J call TRBJ1-5, with D perhaps matching TRBD1 (5 bases). CDR3 length: 15 residues. Germline values: CDR1 KGHDR, CDR2 SFDVKD. V was clipped by 9 bases and J by 4 bases, with 18 bases between them. The CDR3 region has the DNA TGTGCCACCTCCCCCAATGGGGCTACGAATCAGCCCCAGCATTTT. It codes for CATSPNGATNQPQHF.

The rearrangement uses TRBV19 and TRBJ1-5; tentative D call: TRBD1 (6 bases). Germline lookup yields CDR1 LNHDA and CDR2 SQIVND (reference sequence). Trimming stripped 7 bases from V and 6 bases from J, with 16 bases between. CDR3 size: 14 residues. The CDR3 nucleotides read TGTGCCAGTAAGGCCGCTGGGGGCATTCAGCCCCAGCATTTT. Translated, it gives CASKAAGGIQPQHF.

This chain connects TRBV6-1 to TRBJ1-5; a possible D gene is TRBD1 (5 bases). Trimming stripped 2 bases from V and 2 bases from J, with 13 bases between. The CDR3 has 16 amino acids. Germline V gives CDR1 MNHNS, CDR2 SASEGT. This CDR3 reads CASSEPRRVGNQPQHF. In DNA form, the CDR3 reads TGTGCCAGCAGTGAACCCCGCAGGGTTGGCAATCAGCCCCAGCATTTT.

The chain carries TRBV30 and TRBJ1-4; a possible D gene is TRBD1 (5 bases). Germline CDR1 GTSNPN, CDR2 SVGIG (reference sequence). V gave up 0 bases and J gave up 7 bases, with 12 bases separating them. The CDR3 has 14 amino acids. CDR3 DNA sequence: TGTGCCTGGAGTGTTCGGGGGTGGGGTGAAAAACTGTTTTTT. As protein: CAWSVRGWGEKLFF.

The CDR3 region is CASSITGSGNTGELFF. DNA for the CDR3: TGCGCCAGCAGCATAACAGGTTCCGGGAACACCGGGGAGCTGTTTTTT. This chain joins TRBV5-1 and TRBJ2-2; maybe TRBD1 (5 bases). The CDR3 contains 16 residues. The germline V and J ends were trimmed by 4 bases and 1 base, with 14 bases remaining between them. Germline-derived CDR1 and CDR2 are SGHRS and YFSETQ. The complete variable domain, with remaining parts taken from reference TRBV5-1 and TRBJ2-2, reads KAGVTQTPRYLIKTRGQQVTLSCSPISGHRSVSWYQQTPGQGLQFLFEYFSETQRNKGNFPGRFSGRQFSNSRSEMNVSTLELGDSALYLCASSITGSGNTGELFFGEGSRLTVL.

The chain links TRBV19 to TRBJ1-1; 7 positions agree with TRBD1. The CDR3 length is 15 residues. The germline CDR1 and CDR2 sequences are LNHDA and SQIVND (reference sequence). Unmatched junction bases numbered 6, after V lost 1 base and J lost 4 bases. CDR3 nucleotide sequence: TGTGCCAGTAGTATAGCGAGGCAGGGGGGCACTGAAGCTTTCTTT. Amino acids: CASSIARQGGTEAFF.

Only a few counts were recorded for this clone. The V and J genes are TRBV7-6 and TRBJ2-3; 10 nucleotides align to TRBD2. The J segment lost 4 bases and the V segment lost 1 base, leaving 5 bases of the junction unmatched. Germline CDR1 SGHVS, CDR2 FNYEAQ. This CDR3 is built from 16 residues. Here the CDR3 reads CASSLVLAGVADTQYF. The CDR3 region has the DNA TGTGCCAGCAGCTTAGTCCTAGCGGGAGTGGCAGATACGCAGTATTTT.

The chain combines TRBV28 with TRBJ1-5; 9 bases are a match to TRBD1. V was pared by 6 bases and J by 3 bases, with 12 bases of the junction left unmatched. The CDR3 has 17 residues. Germline V gene lookup returns CDR1 MDHEN and CDR2 SYDVKM. The CDR3 DNA reads TGTGCCAGCAGACGAGATTACAGGGGGCCCTCCAATCAGCCCCAGCATTTT. It yields the protein CASRRDYRGPSNQPQHF.

The J gene is TRBJ2-7, the V gene TRBV24-1; TRBD1 matches 11 bases. CDR3 size: 15 residues. V lost 4 bases and J lost 4; bases outside the gene matches: 5. The germline V gene encodes CDR1 KGHDR and CDR2 SFDVKD. The CDR3 nucleotides are TGTGCCACCAGTGACCCCGGACAGGGGGCTTACGAGCAGTACTTC. Protein: CATSDPGQGAYEQYF.

V gene TRBV12-3 or TRBV12-4 combines with J gene TRBJ1-2; D uncertain. V lost 6 bases, J lost 4 bases, and 12 bases lay in between. This CDR3 region has 13 residues. In DNA, the CDR3 is TGTGCCAGCAGCCCACTAGGCGGCTATGGCTACACCTTC. Its translation: CASSPLGGYGYTF.

This clone has just a few counts. CDR3 residues: CASSFRGNQPQHF. DNA of the CDR3: TGTGCCAGCAGCTTCCGGGGGAATCAGCCCCAGCATTTT. The chain links TRBV7-9 to TRBJ1-5, with TRBD1 as a possible D gene (5 bases). Germline values: CDR1 SEHNR, CDR2 FQNEAQ (reference sequence). V shed 3 bases and J shed 4 bases, with 7 bases lying between them. This CDR3 region has 13 residues.